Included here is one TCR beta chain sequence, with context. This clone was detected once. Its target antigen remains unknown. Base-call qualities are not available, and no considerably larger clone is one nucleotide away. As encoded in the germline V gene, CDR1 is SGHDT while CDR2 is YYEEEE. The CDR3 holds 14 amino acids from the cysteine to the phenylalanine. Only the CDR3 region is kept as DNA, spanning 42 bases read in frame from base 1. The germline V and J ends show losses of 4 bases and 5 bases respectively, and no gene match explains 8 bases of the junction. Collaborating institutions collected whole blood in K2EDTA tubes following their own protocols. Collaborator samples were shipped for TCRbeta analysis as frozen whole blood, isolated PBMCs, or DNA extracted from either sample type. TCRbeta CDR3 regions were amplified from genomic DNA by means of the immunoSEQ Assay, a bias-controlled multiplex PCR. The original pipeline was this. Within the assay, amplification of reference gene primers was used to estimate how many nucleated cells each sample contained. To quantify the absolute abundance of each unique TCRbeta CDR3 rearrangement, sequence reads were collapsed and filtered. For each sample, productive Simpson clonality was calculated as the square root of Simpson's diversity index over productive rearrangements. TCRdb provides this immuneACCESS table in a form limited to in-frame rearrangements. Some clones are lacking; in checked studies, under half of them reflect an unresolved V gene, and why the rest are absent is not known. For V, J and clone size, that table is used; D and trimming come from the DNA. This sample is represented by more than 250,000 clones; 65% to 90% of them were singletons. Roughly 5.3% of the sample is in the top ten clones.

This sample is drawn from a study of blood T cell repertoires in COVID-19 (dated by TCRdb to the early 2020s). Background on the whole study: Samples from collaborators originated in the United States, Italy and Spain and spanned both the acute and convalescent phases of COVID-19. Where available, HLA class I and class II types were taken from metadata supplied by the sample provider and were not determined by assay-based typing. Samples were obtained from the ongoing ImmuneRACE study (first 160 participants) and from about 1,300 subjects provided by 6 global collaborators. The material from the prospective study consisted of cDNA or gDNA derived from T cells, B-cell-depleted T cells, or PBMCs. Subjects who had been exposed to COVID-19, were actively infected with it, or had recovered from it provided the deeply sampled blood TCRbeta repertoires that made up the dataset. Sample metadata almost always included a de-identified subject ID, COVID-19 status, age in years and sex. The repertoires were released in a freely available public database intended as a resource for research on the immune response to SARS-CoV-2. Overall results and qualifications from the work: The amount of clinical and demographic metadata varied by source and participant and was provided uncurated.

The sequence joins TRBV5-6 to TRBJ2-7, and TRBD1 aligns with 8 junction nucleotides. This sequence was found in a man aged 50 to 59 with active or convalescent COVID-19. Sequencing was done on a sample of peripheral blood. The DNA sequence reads TGTGCCAGCAGCCAGGGACAGGAGGTCCACGAGCAGTACTTC. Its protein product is CASSQGQEVHEQYF.